This T cell receptor beta chain derives from a study of identical twins. TCRdb ran MiXCR on the 5' RACE reads and lists one entry per CDR3 protein. The data show 690,000 or so distinct CDR3 sequences, about 9.4% seen once. This CDR3 is built from 15 residues. V was shortened by 3 bases and J by 5 bases, with 14 bases between the two germline ends. The germline gives CDR1 SGHRS, CDR2 YFSETQ. This clonotype was observed many times. The same data also went into a second study, on yellow fever vaccine responses in identical twins.

The chain is built from TRBV5-1 and TRBJ2-2, with a weak D call TRBD2 (6 bases). Sequenced input: PBMCs. The clonotype comes from a young woman in good health. The CDR3 sequence is CASSWDLSPTGELFF. The CDR3 bases are TGCGCCAGCAGCTGGGACTTGTCACCTACCGGGGAGCTGTTTTTT.